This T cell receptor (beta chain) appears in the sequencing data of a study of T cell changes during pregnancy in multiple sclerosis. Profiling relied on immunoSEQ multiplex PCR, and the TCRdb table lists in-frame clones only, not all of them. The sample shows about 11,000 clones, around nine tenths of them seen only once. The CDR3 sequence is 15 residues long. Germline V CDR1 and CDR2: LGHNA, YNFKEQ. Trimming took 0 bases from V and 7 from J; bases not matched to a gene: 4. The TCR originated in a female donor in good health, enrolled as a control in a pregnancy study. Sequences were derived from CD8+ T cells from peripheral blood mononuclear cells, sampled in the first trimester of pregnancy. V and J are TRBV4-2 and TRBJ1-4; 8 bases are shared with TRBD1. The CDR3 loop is CASSQERGQAEKLFF. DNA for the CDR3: TGTGCCAGCAGCCAAGAGAGGGGACAGGCTGAAAAACTGTTTTTT.